This entry lists 8 T cell receptor beta chains sequenced from one sample in a study of control samples from healthy donors and cancer patients (dated by TCRdb to the early 2020s). Library construction relied on the immunoSEQ multiplex PCR assay. TCRdb's version of the immuneACCESS table is confined to in-frame rearrangements and falls short of the full clone set. An unresolved V gene accounts for under half of the shortfall where checked; the remainder is of unknown origin. The sample has some 2,400 clones on record, about 98% of them singletons. The top ten clones comprise approximately 1.7% of the sample. Material for sequencing was PBMCs. The receptors shown here come from a man in his 70s with head and neck cancer.

The rearrangement uses TRBV3-1 (or the pseudogene TRBV3-2) and TRBJ1-2, with D hard to call. The germline CDR1 and CDR2 sequences are LGHDT and YNNKEL (reference sequence). V was clipped by 5 bases and J by 0 bases, with 16 bases between them. This CDR3 region has 16 residues. The CDR3 here is CASSSTRTMANYGYTF. In DNA form, the CDR3 reads TGTGCCAGCAGCTCCACCAGGACCATGGCTAACTATGGCTACACCTTC.

The CDR3 region is CASSLGTSGGAGETQYF. The CDR3 DNA reads TGTGCCAGCAGCCTCGGGACTAGCGGGGGGGCAGGGGAGACCCAGTACTTC. The chain is built from TRBV7-2 and TRBJ2-5, with 16 bases that match TRBD2. Trimming at V came to 5 bases and at J to 5 bases, leaving 8 bases not matched to a gene. The CDR3 is made up of 17 amino acids. Germline CDR1 and CDR2: SGHTA and FQGNSA.

In this sample, this clone turned up once. V gene TRBV6-5 combines with J gene TRBJ1-1, with TRBD1 as a possible D gene (6 bases). Trimming pared 2 bases from V and 4 bases from J, leaving 8 bases between. The CDR3 is 13 amino acids. Germline loops: CDR1 MNHEY, CDR2 SVGAGI. The CDR3 bases are TGTGCCAGCAGTTACCTACAGGGCACTGAAGCTTTCTTT. This translates into CASSYLQGTEAFF.

This chain joins TRBV5-1 and TRBJ1-1; D not certain. The CDR3 length is 15 residues. Looked up from germline, CDR1 is SGHRS and CDR2 is YFSETQ. Trimming cost V 2 bases and J 5 bases, with 16 bases left between them. CDR3 sequence reads: CASSFGGSASTEAFF. For the CDR3, the DNA is TGCGCCAGCAGCTTCGGTGGGTCAGCTAGTACTGAAGCTTTCTTT.

This chain uses TRBV5-1 with TRBJ1-4, with D perhaps matching TRBD1 (6 bases). Trimming pared 1 base from V and 4 bases from J, leaving 8 bases between. This CDR3 contains 14 residues. The germline V gene has CDR1 SGHRS and CDR2 YFSETQ. CDR3 sequence (DNA): TGCGCCAGCAGCTTGCAGGGGTATAATGAAAAACTGTTTTTT. It codes for CASSLQGYNEKLFF.

The rearrangement links TRBV7-2 to TRBJ2-7; D may correspond to TRBD1 or TRBD2 (6 bases each). The CDR3 is 15 amino acids. Germline CDR1 reads SGHTA; CDR2 reads FQGNSA. Trimming pared 0 bases from V and 3 bases from J, leaving 12 bases between. As DNA, the CDR3 is TGTGCCAGCAGCTTAGCAGGGGGGACTCGCTACGAGCAGTACTTC. It yields the protein CASSLAGGTRYEQYF.

V usage is TRBV12-3 or TRBV12-4 and J usage is TRBJ1-1; 7 bases match TRBD1. V shed 6 bases, J shed 8 bases, and the junction held 9 bases outside the gene matches. CDR3 length: 13 amino acids. As DNA, the CDR3 is TGTGCCAGCAGCCCTACAGGACAGGTGGAAGCTTTCTTT. Translated, it gives CASSPTGQVEAFF.

The chain recombines TRBV5-1 with TRBJ2-3; 11 bases align to TRBD2. From germline, CDR1 is SGHRS and CDR2 YFSETQ. Unmatched junction bases numbered 7, after V lost 4 bases and J lost 0 bases. The CDR3 sequence is 17 residues long. CDR3 nucleotides: TGCGCCAGCAGCACCGGGACTAGCGGCACTAGCACAGATACGCAGTATTTT. Translating it yields CASSTGTSGTSTDTQYF.